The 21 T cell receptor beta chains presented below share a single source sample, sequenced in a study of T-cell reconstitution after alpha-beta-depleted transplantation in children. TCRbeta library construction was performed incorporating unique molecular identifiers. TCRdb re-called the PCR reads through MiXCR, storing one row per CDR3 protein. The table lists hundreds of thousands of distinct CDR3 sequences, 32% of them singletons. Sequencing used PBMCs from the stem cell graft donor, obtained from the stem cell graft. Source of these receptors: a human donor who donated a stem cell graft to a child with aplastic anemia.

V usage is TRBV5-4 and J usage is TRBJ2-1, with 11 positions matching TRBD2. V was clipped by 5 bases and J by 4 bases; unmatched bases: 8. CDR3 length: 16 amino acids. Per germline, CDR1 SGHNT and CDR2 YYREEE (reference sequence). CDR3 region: CASRDPGTSGYNEQFF. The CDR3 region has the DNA TGTGCCAGCAGGGACCCCGGGACTAGCGGATACAATGAGCAGTTCTTC.

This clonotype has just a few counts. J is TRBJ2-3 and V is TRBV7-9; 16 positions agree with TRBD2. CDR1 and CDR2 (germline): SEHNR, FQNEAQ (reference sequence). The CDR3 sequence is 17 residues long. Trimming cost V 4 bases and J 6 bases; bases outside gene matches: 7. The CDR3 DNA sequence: TGTGCCAGCAGCTCGGGACTAGCGGGGGGGAAGGTGGATACGCAGTATTTT. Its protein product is CASSSGLAGGKVDTQYF.

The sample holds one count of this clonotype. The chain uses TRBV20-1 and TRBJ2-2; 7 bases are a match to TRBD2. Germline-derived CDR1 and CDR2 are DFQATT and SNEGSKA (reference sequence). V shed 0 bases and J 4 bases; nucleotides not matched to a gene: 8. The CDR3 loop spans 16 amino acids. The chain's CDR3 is CSARDRGGSGTGELFF. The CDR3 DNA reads TGCAGTGCTAGAGATCGGGGCGGGAGTGGCACCGGGGAGCTGTTTTTT.

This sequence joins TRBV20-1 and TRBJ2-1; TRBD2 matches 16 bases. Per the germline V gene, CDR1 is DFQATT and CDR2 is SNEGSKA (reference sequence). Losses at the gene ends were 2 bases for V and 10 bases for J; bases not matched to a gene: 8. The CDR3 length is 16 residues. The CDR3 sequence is CSARWGTSGRGMEQFF. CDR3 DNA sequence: TGCAGTGCTAGATGGGGGACTAGCGGGAGGGGGATGGAGCAGTTCTTC.

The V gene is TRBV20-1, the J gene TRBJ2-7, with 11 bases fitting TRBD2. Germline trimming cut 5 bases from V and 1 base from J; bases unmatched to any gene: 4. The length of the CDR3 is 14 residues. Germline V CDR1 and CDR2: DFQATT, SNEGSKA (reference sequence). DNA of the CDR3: TGCAGTGCTCCCGGGACTAGCGGTTCCTACGAGCAGTACTTC. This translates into CSAPGTSGSYEQYF.

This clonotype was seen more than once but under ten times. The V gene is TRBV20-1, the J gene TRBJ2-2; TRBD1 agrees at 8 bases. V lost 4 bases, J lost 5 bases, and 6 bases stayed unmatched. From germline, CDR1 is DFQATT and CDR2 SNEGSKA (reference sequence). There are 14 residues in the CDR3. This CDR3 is CSATSGGSTGELFF. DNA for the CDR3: TGCAGTGCTACCTCAGGGGGCTCGACCGGGGAGCTGTTTTTT.

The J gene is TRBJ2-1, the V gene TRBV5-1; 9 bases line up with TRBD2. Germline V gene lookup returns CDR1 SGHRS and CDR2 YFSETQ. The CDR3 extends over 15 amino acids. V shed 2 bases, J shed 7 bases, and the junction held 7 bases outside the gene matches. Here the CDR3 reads CASSFRLAGPNEQFF. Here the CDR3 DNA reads TGCGCCAGCAGCTTTAGGCTAGCGGGACCGAATGAGCAGTTCTTC.

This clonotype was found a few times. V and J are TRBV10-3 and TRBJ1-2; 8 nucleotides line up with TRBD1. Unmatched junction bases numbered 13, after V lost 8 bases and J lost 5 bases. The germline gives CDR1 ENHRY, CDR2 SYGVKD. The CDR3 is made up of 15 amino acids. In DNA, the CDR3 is TGTGCCATCGGGCCGCTACAGGGGGAAGGGTATGGCTACACCTTC. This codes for CAIGPLQGEGYGYTF.

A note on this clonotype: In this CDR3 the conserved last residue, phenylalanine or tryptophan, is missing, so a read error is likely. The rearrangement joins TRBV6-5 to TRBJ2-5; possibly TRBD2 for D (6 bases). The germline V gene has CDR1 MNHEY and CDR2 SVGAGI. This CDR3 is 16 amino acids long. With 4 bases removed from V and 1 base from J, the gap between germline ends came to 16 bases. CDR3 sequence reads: CASSSSGTGSQETQYS. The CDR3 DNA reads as TGTGCCAGCAGTTCCTCTGGGACTGGGTCCCAAGAGACCCAGTACTCC.

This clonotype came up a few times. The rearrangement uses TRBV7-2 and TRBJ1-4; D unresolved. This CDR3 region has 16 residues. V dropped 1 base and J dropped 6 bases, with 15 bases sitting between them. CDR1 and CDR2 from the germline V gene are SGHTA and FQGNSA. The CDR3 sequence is CASSLVGPGVDEKLFF. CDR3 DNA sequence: TGTGCCAGCAGCTTAGTTGGTCCTGGGGTAGATGAAAAACTGTTTTTT.

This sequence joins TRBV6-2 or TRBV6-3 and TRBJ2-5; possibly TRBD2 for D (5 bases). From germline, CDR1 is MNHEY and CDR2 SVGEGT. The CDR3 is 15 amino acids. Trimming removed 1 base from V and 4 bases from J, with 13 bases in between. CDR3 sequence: CASSYWYAGIETQYF. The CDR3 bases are TGTGCCAGCAGTTACTGGTATGCGGGCATAGAGACCCAGTACTTC.

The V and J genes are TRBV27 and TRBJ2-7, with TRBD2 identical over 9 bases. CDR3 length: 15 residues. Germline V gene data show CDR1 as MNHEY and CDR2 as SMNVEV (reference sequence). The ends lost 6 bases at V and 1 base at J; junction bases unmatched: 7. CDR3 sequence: CASSHGAGGSYEQYV. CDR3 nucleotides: TGTGCCAGCAGCCATGGGGCGGGAGGGTCCTACGAGCAGTACGTC.

In nucleotides, the CDR3 is TGCGCCAGCAGCCAACGGGCTGGCCTAGTTAGGACCGGGGAGCTGTTTTTT. It yields the protein CASSQRAGLVRTGELFF. The J gene is TRBJ2-2, the V gene TRBV4-3; unclear D gene. V was pared by 2 bases and J by 5 bases, with 18 bases between. The germline V gene has CDR1 LGHNA and CDR2 YSLEER. CDR3 length: 17 amino acids.

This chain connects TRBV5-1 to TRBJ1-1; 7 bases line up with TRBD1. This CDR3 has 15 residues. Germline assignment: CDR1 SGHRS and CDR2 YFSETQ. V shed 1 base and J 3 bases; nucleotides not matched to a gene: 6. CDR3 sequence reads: CASSLTGARDTEAFF. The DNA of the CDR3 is TGCGCCAGCAGCTTGACAGGGGCGAGAGACACTGAAGCTTTCTTT. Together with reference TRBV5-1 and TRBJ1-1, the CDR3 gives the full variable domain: KAGVTQTPRYLIKTRGQQVTLSCSPISGHRSVSWYQQTPGQGLQFLFEYFSETQRNKGNFPGRFSGRQFSNSRSEMNVSTLELGDSALYLCASSLTGARDTEAFFGQGTRLTVV.

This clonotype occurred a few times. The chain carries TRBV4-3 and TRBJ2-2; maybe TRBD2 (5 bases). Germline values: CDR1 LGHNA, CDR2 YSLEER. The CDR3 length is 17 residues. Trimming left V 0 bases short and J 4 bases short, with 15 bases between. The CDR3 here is CASSQDLVGALTGELFF. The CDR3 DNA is TGCGCCAGCAGCCAAGATTTGGTGGGAGCCCTCACCGGGGAGCTGTTTTTT.

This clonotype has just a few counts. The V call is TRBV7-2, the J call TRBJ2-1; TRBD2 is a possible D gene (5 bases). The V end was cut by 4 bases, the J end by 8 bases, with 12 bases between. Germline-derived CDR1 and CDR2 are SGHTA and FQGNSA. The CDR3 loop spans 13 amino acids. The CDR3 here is CASSSLVDYEQFF. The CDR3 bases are TGTGCCAGCAGCTCATTAGTGGACTATGAGCAGTTCTTC.

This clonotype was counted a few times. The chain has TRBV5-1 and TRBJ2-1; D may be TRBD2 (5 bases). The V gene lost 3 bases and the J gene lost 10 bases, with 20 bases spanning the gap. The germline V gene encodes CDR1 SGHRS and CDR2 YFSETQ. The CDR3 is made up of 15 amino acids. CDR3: CASSSLGLAVREQFF. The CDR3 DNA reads TGCGCCAGCAGCTCCCTCGGGCTAGCTGTCCGGGAGCAGTTCTTC. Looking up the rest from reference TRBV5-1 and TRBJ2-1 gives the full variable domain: KAGVTQTPRYLIKTRGQQVTLSCSPISGHRSVSWYQQTPGQGLQFLFEYFSETQRNKGNFPGRFSGRQFSNSRSEMNVSTLELGDSALYLCASSSLGLAVREQFFGPGTRLTVL.

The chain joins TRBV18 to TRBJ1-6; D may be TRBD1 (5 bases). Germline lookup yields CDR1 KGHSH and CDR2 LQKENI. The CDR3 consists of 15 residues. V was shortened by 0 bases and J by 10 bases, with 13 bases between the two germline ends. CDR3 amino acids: CASSPPGLFLSPLHF. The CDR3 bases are TGTGCCAGCTCACCACCGGGACTCTTCCTATCACCCCTCCACTTT.

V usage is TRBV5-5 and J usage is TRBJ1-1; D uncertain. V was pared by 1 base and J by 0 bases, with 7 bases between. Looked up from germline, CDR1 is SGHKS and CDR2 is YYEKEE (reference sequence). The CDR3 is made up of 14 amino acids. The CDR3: CASSLIQLNTEAFF. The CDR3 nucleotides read TGTGCCAGCAGCTTGATCCAGTTGAACACTGAAGCTTTCTTT. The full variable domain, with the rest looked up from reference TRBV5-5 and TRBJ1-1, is DAGVTQSPTHLIKTRGQQVTLRCSPISGHKSVSWYQQVLGQGPQFIFQYYEKEERGRGNFPDRFSARQFPNYSSELNVNALLLGDSALYLCASSLIQLNTEAFFGQGTRLTVV.

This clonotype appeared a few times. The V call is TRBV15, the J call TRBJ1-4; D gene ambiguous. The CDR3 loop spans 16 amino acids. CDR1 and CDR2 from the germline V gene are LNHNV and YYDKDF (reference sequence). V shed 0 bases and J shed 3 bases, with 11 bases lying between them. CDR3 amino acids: CATSRDPEAPNEKLFF. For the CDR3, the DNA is TGTGCCACCAGCAGAGATCCGGAGGCACCTAATGAAAAACTGTTTTTT.

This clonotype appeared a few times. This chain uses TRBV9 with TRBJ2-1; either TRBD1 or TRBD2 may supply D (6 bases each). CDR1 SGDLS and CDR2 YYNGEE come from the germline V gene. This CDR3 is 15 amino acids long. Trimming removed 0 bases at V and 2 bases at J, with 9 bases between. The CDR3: CASSVEEGAYNEQFF. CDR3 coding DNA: TGTGCCAGCAGCGTAGAGGAGGGGGCCTACAATGAGCAGTTCTTC.